This T cell receptor (beta chain) was identified in a study of T cell responses to AZD1222 COVID-19 vaccine. Study results and caveats: Donors, mostly white British, included more females; clonal diversity was possibly underestimated.

TCRdb's table, derived via immunoSEQ multiplex PCR, lists solely in-frame clones and lacks some. The sample shows roughly 120,000 clones, over 75% of them seen only once. This clone is labeled medium-sized. Its cognate antigen is unknown. The sequence came from an adult in good health. Sequencing was performed on peripheral blood, taken on day 0 of MenACWY control vaccination.

The DNA of the CDR3 is TGTGCCAGCAGTGAAGCGCTGGTTTGGGGGAATCAGCCCCAGCATTTT. It is translated as CASSEALVWGNQPQHF. The J gene is TRBJ1-5, the V gene TRBV6-1, with D perhaps TRBD1 (5 bases). Germline-derived CDR1 and CDR2 are MNHNS and SASEGT. The CDR3 covers 16 residues. Trimming shortened V by 0 bases and J by 4 bases, and 13 bases separated the two germline ends.